What follows is one TCR beta chain and its context. This clone was observed once. Its antigen is currently not known. Base qualities are not at hand, and no much larger clone is one base apart. TCR CDR3 regions were amplified from genomic DNA by multiplex PCR using the deep immunoSEQ assay. Genomic DNA extracted from each cell subset was distributed evenly over all wells of several immunoSEQ 96-well plates, and each plate served as one replicate. For sorted subsets, approximately 200 ng of genomic DNA, equivalent to some 33,000 T cell genomes, went into each replicate PCR. Purified libraries were measured with a Qubit 3.0 fluorometer, size-checked on a Bioanalyzer 2100, and measured again with the KAPA Library Quantification kit. A separate single-read 150-cycle Illumina NextSeq 550 flow cell was used to sequence each immunoSEQ 96-well plate. As for the original processing: The immunoSEQ output contained only junctional sequences without quality scores, so filtering could not match that applied to full-length reads. Sequences were annotated with PyIR, a Python wrapper for IgBLAST v1.9, and V/J genes and CDR3 were assigned using IMGT germline references. Reads were removed for weak V/J assignments (E-value above 1e-6), missing CDR3, stop codons, out-of-frame junctions, or ambiguous translated residues. V3J clonotypes were defined as sequences sharing the same inferred V gene, J gene, and CDR3 amino acid sequence. The percentage overlap between two repertoires was calculated by dividing the number of shared unique clonotypes by the size of the smaller repertoire. RTK rarefaction, the Chao1 estimator, and Recon v2.1 estimates of unobserved clonotypes were used to assess repertoire richness. Generation probabilities for all TCRbeta clonotypes obtained by the gDNA method from a handful of donors were computed using OLGA. In TCRdb, the immuneACCESS table is reduced to in-frame sequences with V and J assigned. These tables do not hold every clone; where another copy was compared, an unresolved V gene accounts for under half, and the others remain unexplained. V and J calls plus clone size are reproduced from that table; the DNA served to infer D and trimming. The sample yields roughly 1,600,000 clones; about 98.5% were counted once. Jointly, the top ten make up over 0.3% of the sample.

The sample is drawn from a study of shared clonotypes between healthy human individuals (dated by TCRdb to 2018 to 2021). Regarding the research as a whole: The cohort included three men and a couple of women between 18 and 49 years of age. For each donor, CD4 naive and CD4 memory were each given three plates, CD8 naive was given two plates, and CD8 memory was given one plate. To estimate repertoire size and how much clonotypes are shared between individuals, the study performed deep sequencing of blood TCR repertoires from roughly five healthy adults. To increase sequencing depth and limit assay-specific biases, different laboratories used diverse techniques to prepare libraries and sequence TCR repertoires. Between about 0.85 and 8.9 billion PBMCs per donor were obtained by leukapheresis.

General study outcomes and caveats: Across a few donors, approximately 5% of naive CD4, approximately 4% of naive CD8, roughly 2.3% of memory CD4, and 0.4% of memory CD8 clonotypes were shared. Because the study included a small number of donors, the genetic and exposure-history diversity represented was limited. Incomplete sequencing was indicated by rarefaction of sorted-subset datasets, despite the large sequencing depth. Larger estimated clonotype richness was generally found for naive subsets than for memory subsets. Based on pairwise subsampling, the degree of clonotype sharing among donors was expected to be affected by sequencing depth. Compared with non-shared clonotypes, the clonotypes found in all four sorted-subset donors had higher generation probabilities. Only blood was sampled, and tissue TCR repertoires likely differ from those in blood.

The donors were healthy, HIV-negative adults with no recently reported acute infections or vaccinations. Only Caucasian adults living in Nashville, Tennessee, USA were represented among the donors. CD4+ T cells were enriched through magnetic negative selection, after which naive cells were positively selected on CD45RA and the remaining negative fraction served as the memory subset. Blood was obtained by leukapheresis, after which PBMCs were separated by Ficoll-Histopaque density gradient centrifugation and cryopreserved in liquid nitrogen vapor phase. Analytical flow cytometry was used to check the purity and quantity of every magnetically sorted T cell population. Genomic DNA was isolated from each sorted fraction and quantified by UV absorbance on a Nanodrop 2000c. Inclusive of the bounding cysteine and phenylalanine, the CDR3 is 15 residues long. Only the CDR3 DNA is retained, 45 bases long and in frame from the first base. Sequences MGHDK (CDR1) and SYGVNS (CDR2) are obtained from the germline V gene. Relative to germline, V is 4 bases shorter and J is 0 bases shorter, with 10 bases between their ends.

The receptor was isolated from a man in his thirties or forties in good health. Rearrangement joined TRBV25-1 to TRBJ1-5, and TRBD1 may be the D gene, going by 5 matching bases. Sequences were obtained from naive CD4+ T cells sorted from blood. The cell subset or site label of this sample denotes: CD45RA+ positively selected. The CDR3 region: CASSGPGHSNQPQHF. The nucleotide sequence is TGTGCCAGCAGTGGACCAGGGCATAGCAATCAGCCCCAGCATTTT.